The TCR beta chain under discussion was sequenced for a study of T-cell reconstitution after alpha-beta-depleted transplantation in children. Overall study results and limits: From surviving recipient T cells and thymic progenitors came the high day-60 TCRbeta diversity observed in some patients. It was newly produced T cells that mostly accounted for T-cell counts and diversity one year after transplant. Several hundred expanded graft clones reportedly gave rise to the alpha-beta T cells present about two months after transplant.

A remark on this clonotype: Its antigen is unidentified.

Unique molecular identifiers were built into the TCRbeta library. TCRdb passed the PCR reads through MiXCR, listing each CDR3 protein once. Of hundreds of thousands of distinct CDR3 sequences in the sample, roughly a quarter were seen once. Trimming removed 3 bases at V and 1 base at J, with 6 bases between. The CDR3 has 13 residues. The starting material was PBMCs, mostly from graft donor cells, obtained 360 days after TCRalphabeta/CD19-depleted stem cell transplant. The TCR sequence derives from a female patient aged 2 to 10 who had a stem cell transplant for congenital amegakaryocytic thrombocytopenia, so the T cells may come from the graft donor. J is TRBJ1-1 and V is TRBV12-3 or TRBV12-4; D uncertain. CDR3 sequence (DNA): TGTGCCAGCAGTTTGATGTGGAACACTGAAGCTTTCTTT. Translating it yields CASSLMWNTEAFF.